The T cell receptor beta chain described here comes from a study of beta chain features in type 1 diabetes (dated by TCRdb to 2016 to 2019). In terms of the full investigation: No differences in mean age, gender distribution, total cell number or subset yield were found between patients and healthy donors. The study compared TCRB repertoires of sorted circulating CD4+ T cell subsets between recently diagnosed type 1 diabetes patients and matched healthy donors. Across all samples, some 100,000,000 sorted cells were examined, and cell number per subset correlated strongly with RNA yield. Whereas all 30 or so donors provided naive and central memory subsets, regulatory and stem cell-like memory subsets were isolated from just 8 patients and roughly 8 healthy donors.

As regards this clone: Its antigen specificity is not known. The sample holds no much larger clone one base away, and base qualities are not on file.

Beyond this particular receptor, the publication reports: Patients with type 1 diabetes made fewer insertions and deleted more nucleotides at VDJ recombination sites, implying thymic rearrangement abnormalities. Because cDNA was sequenced instead of genomic DNA, highly expressing activated cells could be over-represented, though the groups showed no difference in activation or CD3 levels. PCR may preferentially amplify shorter templates, but because patient and control samples were amplified and corrected together, any resulting skew would affect both groups equally. The naive, central memory and regulatory TCRB repertoires appeared to resemble one another more closely among patients than among healthy donors. A moderate but significant shortening of TCRB CDR3 length was observed in type 1 diabetes patients in all four CD4+ subsets. Only small numbers of individuals were included in the HLA sub-analyses, which left unresolved whether HLA type had any influence on TCRB rearrangement.

Each donor gave one peripheral blood draw, roughly 110 mL on average, collected into heparinised tubes. Using a panel that included CD45RO, CCR7, CD25, CD127, CD95 and CD27, naive, central memory, regulatory and stem cell-like memory CD4+ T cells were sorted on a BD FACSAria II. A purity above 98% was achieved for all sorted populations. PBMCs were isolated immediately by Lymphoprep density gradient centrifugation and stained directly without culture. So that batch effects would be minimized, each experiment stained and sorted samples in pairs, pairing one healthy donor with one patient. V and J are truncated by 4 bases and 4 bases respectively, leaving an intervening sequence of 22 bases. Via the germline V gene (reference sequence), CDR1 is GTSNPN and CDR2 SVGIG. Taken from cysteine to phenylalanine, the CDR3 has 16 residues. Left in the record is the CDR3 DNA by itself, 48 bases read in frame from the first base.

The High Capacity cDNA Reverse Transcription Kit was used to reverse transcribe all of the isolated RNA, meaning that expressed TCRB transcripts were what got sequenced. Deep immunoSEQ sequencing was performed on naive, central memory and regulatory T cell samples, with an average of approximately 4 million total reads per sample. Sorted cells were lysed in RLT buffer, and RNA was extracted using DNase-treated RNeasy Micro or Mini kits according to cell number. To prevent cross-contamination, every cell subset was processed on its own, while patient and healthy donor samples were processed together. The immunoSEQ multiplex PCR was used to amplify TCRB sequences from cDNA, generating 87-bp fragments that spanned the CDR3 region. Sequencing of the amplicons was performed on the Illumina HiSeq platform. Processing in the source paper ran as follows. PCR bias was computationally corrected using synthetic template baselines, reads within Hamming distance 2 were collapsed, and singletons that could not be merged were discarded. By aligning reads against IMGT, V, D and J genes, CDR3 length, and insertions or deletions at six rearrangement sites were assigned. Clonotype counts were normalized to sorted cell number within each subset before computing true diversity and Gini coefficients with the tcR R package. Repertoire sharing was quantified using the overlap coefficient calculated on TCRB nucleotide sequences. As a proxy for the pre-selection repertoire, out-of-frame TCRB sequences from naive cells were analyzed. This is the immuneACCESS table as TCRdb keeps it, with only in-frame sequences that have V and J called. A part of the clones is gone; compared with another copy, unresolved V genes explain less than half, and the rest is unexplained. D and trimming were read from the DNA, whereas the V and J calls and clone size are those reported in that table. Here the sample has hundreds of thousands of clones; about 10% occur a single time. The ten largest make up under 0.02% of the sample.

This receptor was identified in a woman in her twenties or thirties in good health. The chain uses TRBV30 and TRBJ1-2; the D gene cannot be named for sure. The sample taken for sequencing was naive CD4+ T cells from blood. The cell subset or site label here, explained by the study, means: true naive CD4+ T cells. For the CDR3, the sequence is CAWTPYRAGASYGYTF. The base sequence is TGTGCCTGGACCCCATATAGAGCGGGCGCGAGCTATGGCTACACCTTC.